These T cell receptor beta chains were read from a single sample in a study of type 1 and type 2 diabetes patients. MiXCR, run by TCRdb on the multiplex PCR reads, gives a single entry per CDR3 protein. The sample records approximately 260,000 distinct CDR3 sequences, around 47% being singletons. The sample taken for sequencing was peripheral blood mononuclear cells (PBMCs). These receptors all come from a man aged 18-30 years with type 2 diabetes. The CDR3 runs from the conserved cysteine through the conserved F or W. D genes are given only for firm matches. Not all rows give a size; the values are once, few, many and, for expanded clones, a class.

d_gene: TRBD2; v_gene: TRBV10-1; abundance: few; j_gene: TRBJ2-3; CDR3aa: CASSGKKGLAGISTDTQYF; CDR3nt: TGCGCCAGCAGTGGGAAGAAAGGACTAGCGGGGATTAGCACAGATACGCAGTATTTT
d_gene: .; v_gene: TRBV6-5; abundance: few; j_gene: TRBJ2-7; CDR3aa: CASSEGWGYRSYEQYF; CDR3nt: TGTGCCAGCAGTGAAGGTTGGGGGTATCGGTCCTACGAGCAGTACTTC
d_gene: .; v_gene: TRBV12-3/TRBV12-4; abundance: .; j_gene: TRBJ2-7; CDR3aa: CASRASGVEQYF; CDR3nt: TGTGCCAGCAGGGCGTCGGGTGTCGAGCAGTACTTC
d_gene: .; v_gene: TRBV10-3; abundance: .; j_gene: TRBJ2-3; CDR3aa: CASTGLYQLRTDTQYF; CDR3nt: TGTGCCAGCACTGGACTTTACCAGCTTCGCACAGATACGCAGTATTTT
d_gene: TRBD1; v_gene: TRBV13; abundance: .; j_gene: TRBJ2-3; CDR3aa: CASSMDSGQTNTQYF; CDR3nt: TGTGCCAGCAGCATGGACTCGGGACAGACGAATACGCAGTATTTT
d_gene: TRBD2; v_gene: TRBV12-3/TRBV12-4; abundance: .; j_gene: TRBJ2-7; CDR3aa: CASSFLGLAGVEQYF; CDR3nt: TGTGCCAGCAGTTTCCTGGGACTAGCGGGAGTCGAGCAGTACTTC
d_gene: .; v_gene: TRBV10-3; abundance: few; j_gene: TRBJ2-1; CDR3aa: CAISESGSSLPYNEQFF; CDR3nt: TGTGCCATCAGTGAGTCGGGCTCCTCCCTTCCCTACAATGAGCAGTTCTTC
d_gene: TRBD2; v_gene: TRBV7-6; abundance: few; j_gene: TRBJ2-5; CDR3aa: CASSLEGTSVRETQYF; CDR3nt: TGTGCCAGCAGCTTAGAAGGGACTAGCGTTAGGGAGACCCAGTACTTC
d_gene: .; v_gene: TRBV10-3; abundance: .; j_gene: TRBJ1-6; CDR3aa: CAIWKEYCSYNSPLHF; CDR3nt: TGTGCCATCTGGAAAGAGTACTGCTCCTATAATTCACCCCTCCACTTT
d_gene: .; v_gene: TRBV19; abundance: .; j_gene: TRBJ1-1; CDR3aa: CASSPRDSDTEAFF; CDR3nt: TGTGCCAGTAGTCCCCGGGACTCAGACACTGAAGCTTTCTTT
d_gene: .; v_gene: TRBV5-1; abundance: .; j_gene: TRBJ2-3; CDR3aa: CASSLEATGHATLDTQYF; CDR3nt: TGCGCCAGCAGCTTGGAGGCTACGGGACATGCTACGCTTGATACGCAGTATTTT
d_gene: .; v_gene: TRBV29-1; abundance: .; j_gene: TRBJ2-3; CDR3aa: CSVTDSWADTQYF; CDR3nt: TGCAGCGTCACGGACAGTTGGGCAGATACGCAGTATTTT
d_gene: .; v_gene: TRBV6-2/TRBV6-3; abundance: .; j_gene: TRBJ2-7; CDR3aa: CASSAGLLPYEQYF; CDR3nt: TGTGCCAGCAGTGCGGGGCTCCTACCCTACGAGCAGTACTTC
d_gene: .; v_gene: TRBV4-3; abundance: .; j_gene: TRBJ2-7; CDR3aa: CASRHGGNEQYF; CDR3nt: TGCGCCAGCAGACATGGAGGGAACGAGCAGTACTTC
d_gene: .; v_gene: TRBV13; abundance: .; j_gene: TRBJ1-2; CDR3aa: CASSFYEEPILF; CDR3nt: TGTGCCAGCAGCTTTTATGAAGAGCCGATCCTTTTC
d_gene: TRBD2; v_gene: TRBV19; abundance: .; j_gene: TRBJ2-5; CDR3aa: CASSPQRGGGETQYF; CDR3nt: TGTGCCAGTAGTCCGCAACGGGGGGGGGGAGAGACCCAGTACTTC
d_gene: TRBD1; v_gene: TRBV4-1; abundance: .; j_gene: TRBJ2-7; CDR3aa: CASSHAWDRGLYEQYF; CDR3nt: TGCGCCAGCAGCCACGCTTGGGACAGGGGATTATACGAGCAGTACTTC
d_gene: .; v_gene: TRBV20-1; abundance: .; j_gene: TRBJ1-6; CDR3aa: CSVPDLGTQNSPLHF; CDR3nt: TGCAGTGTGCCGGACCTCGGGACGCAGAATTCACCCCTCCACTTT
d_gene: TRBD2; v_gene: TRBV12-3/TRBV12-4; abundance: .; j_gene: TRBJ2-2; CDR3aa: CASTPSGTNTGELFF; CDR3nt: TGTGCCAGCACTCCTAGCGGAACCAACACCGGGGAGCTGTTTTTT
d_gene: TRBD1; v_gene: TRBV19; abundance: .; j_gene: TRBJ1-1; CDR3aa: CASSIDRARGLLGTEAFF; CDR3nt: TGTGCCAGTAGTATAGATAGGGCCAGGGGGCTTTTGGGTACTGAAGCTTTCTTT
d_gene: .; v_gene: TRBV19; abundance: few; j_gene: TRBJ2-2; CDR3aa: CASSIWGEQTGELFF; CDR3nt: TGTGCCAGTAGTATCTGGGGGGAGCAGACCGGGGAGCTGTTTTTT
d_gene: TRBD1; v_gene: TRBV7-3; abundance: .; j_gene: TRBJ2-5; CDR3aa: CASRGQGEETQYF; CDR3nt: TGTGCCAGCCGGGGACAGGGAGAAGAGACCCAGTACTTC
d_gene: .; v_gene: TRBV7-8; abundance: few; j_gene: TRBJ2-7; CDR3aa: CASSPSRSYEQYF; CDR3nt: TGTGCCAGCAGCCCATCAAGATCCTACGAGCAGTACTTC
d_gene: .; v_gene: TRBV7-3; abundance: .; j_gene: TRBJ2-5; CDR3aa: CASSQAQIQYF; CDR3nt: TGTGCCAGCAGCCAAGCCCAAATCCAGTACTTC
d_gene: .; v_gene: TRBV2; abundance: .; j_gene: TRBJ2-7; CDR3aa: CASRIRESSYEQYF; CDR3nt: TGTGCCAGCAGAATAAGGGAAAGCTCCTACGAGCAGTACTTC
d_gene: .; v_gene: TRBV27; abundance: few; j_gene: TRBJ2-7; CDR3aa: CASSLTVRDGYEQYF; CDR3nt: TGTGCCAGCAGTTTAACGGTCAGGGACGGCTACGAGCAGTACTTC
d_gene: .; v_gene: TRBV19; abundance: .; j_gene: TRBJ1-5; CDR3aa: CASTTGNQPQHF; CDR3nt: TGTGCCAGTACTACGGGGAATCAGCCCCAGCATTTT
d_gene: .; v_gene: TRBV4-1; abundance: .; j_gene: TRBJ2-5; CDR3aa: CASSQGVQETQYF; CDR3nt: TGCGCCAGCAGCCAAGGCGTCCAAGAGACCCAGTACTTC
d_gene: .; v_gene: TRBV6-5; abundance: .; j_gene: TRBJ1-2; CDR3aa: CASSYRGRINHGYTF; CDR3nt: TGTGCCAGCTCCTACCGTGGCAGAATTAACCATGGCTACACCTTC
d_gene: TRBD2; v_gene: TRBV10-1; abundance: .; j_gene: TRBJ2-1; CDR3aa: CASSESIPGLALYNEQFF; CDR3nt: TGCGCCAGCAGTGAGTCCATCCCGGGACTAGCGCTCTACAATGAGCAGTTCTTC
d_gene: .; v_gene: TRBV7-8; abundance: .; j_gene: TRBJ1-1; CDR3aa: CASSVQGMNTEAFF; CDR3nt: TGTGCCAGCAGTGTACAGGGCATGAACACTGAAGCTTTCTTT
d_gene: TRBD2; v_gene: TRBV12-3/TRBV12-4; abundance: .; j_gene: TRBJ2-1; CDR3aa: CASSDLAGAYNEQFF; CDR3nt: TGTGCCAGTAGTGATCTAGCGGGAGCCTACAATGAGCAGTTCTTC
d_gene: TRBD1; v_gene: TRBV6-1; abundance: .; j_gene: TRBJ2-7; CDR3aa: CASSAKGQGAYEQYF; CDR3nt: TGTGCCAGCAGTGCGAAAGGACAGGGGGCGTACGAGCAGTACTTC
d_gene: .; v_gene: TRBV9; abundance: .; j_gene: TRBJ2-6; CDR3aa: CASSVGGSGANVLTF; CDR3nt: TGTGCCAGCAGCGTAGGGGGATCTGGGGCCAACGTCCTGACTTTC
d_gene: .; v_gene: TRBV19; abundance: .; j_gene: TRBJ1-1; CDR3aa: CASSNLSVEGDTEAFF; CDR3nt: TGTGCCAGTAGTAACTTATCGGTGGAAGGGGACACTGAAGCTTTCTTT
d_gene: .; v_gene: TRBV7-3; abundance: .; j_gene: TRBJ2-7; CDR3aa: CASSKGGPPYEQYF; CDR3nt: TGTGCCAGCAGCAAAGGAGGGCCTCCCTACGAGCAGTACTTC
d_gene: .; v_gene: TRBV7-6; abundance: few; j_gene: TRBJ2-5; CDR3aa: CASSLRAQETQYF; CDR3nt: TGTGCCAGCAGCTTAAGGGCCCAAGAGACCCAGTACTTC
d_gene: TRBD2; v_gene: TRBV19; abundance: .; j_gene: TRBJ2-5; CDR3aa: CASSMTSGEGTQYF; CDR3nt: TGTGCCAGTAGTATGACTAGCGGGGAGGGGACCCAGTACTTC
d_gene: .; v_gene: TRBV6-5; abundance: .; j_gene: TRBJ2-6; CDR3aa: CASSLSGAGANVLTF; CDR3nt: TGTGCCAGCAGTTTGTCGGGGGCTGGGGCCAACGTCCTGACTTTC
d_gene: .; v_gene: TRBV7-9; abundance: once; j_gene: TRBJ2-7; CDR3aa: CASSLNPDSYEQYF; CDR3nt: TGTGCTAGCAGCTTAAATCCCGACTCCTACGAGCAGTACTTC
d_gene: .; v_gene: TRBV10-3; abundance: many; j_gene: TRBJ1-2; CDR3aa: CAIRAGEYGYTF; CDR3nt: TGTGCCATCAGAGCTGGGGAATATGGCTACACCTTC
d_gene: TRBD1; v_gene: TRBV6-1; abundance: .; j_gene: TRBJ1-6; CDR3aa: CAIQGQGNSPLHF; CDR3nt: TGTGCCATCCAGGGACAGGGGAATTCACCCCTCCACTTT
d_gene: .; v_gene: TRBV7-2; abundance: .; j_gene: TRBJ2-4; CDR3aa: CASSLGYVGNIQYF; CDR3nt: TGTGCCAGCAGCTTGGGTTACGTAGGAAACATTCAGTACTTC
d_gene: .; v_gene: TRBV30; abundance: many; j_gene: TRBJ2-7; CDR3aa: CAWASSGTYEQYF; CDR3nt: TGTGCCTGGGCAAGTAGCGGAACCTACGAGCAGTACTTC
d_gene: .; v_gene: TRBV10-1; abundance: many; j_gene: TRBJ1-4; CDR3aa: CASSESLRRGEKLFF; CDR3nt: TGCGCCAGCAGTGAGTCGTTGAGGAGAGGAGAAAAACTGTTTTTT
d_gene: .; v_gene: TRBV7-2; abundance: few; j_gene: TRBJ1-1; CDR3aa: CASSLAPSRGPLGAFF; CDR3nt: TGTGCCAGCAGCTTAGCTCCAAGTCGGGGGCCCTTAGGAGCTTTCTTT
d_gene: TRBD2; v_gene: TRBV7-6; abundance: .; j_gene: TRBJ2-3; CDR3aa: CASSGSGGSLDTQYF; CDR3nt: TGTGCCAGCAGCGGTAGTGGCGGGAGCTTGGATACGCAGTATTTT
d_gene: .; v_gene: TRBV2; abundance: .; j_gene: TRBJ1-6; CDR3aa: CASRARQINNSPLHF; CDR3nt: TGTGCCAGCAGAGCCAGACAGATTAATAATTCACCCCTCCACTTT
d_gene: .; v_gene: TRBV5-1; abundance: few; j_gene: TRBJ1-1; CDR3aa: CASTGGGLEAFF; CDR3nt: TGCGCCAGCACCGGGGGAGGACTTGAAGCTTTCTTT
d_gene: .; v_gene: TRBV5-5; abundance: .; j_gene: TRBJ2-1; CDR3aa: CASSGGPSSYNEQFF; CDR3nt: TGTGCCAGCAGCGGGGGGCCGAGCTCCTACAATGAGCAGTTCTTC
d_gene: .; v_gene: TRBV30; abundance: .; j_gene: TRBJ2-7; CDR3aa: CAWGFSYEQYF; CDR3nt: TGTGCCTGGGGGTTCTCCTACGAGCAGTACTTC